The 26 T cell receptor beta chains below were found in one sample sequenced in a study of CD8+CD57+ T cells in acquired aplastic anemia. TCR beta VDJ combinations and CDR3 sequences were profiled from genomic DNA. MiXCR, applied by TCRdb to the reads, yields one record per CDR3 protein. The sample holds 310,000 or so distinct CDR3 sequences, about three fifths seen once. Patients who underwent sequencing had shown CD8+CD57+ cell expansion by flow cytometry. The sequenced material came from sorted CD4+, CD8+, or CD8+CD57+ T cells (not recorded which) from PBMCs. The receptor set was obtained from a human donor with aplastic anemia.

This clonotype was seen once. This chain connects TRBV7-3 to TRBJ2-7; 9 nucleotides match TRBD1. Trimming took 4 bases from V and 0 from J; bases not matched to a gene: 7. In germline, CDR1 is SGHTA, CDR2 FQGTGA. The CDR3 consists of 16 residues. DNA of the CDR3: TGTGCCAGCAGCTCGATAAGGGGACAGGGCTCCTACGAGCAGTACTTC. Its translation is CASSSIRGQGSYEQYF.

This clonotype was seen many times. This may be a read error, as it is one base from a much larger clone. The chain carries TRBV2 and TRBJ1-1; D not certain. The germline CDR1 and CDR2 sequences are SNHLY and FYNNEI. The CDR3 totals 12 residues. The V end was cut by 5 bases, the J end by 10 bases, with 14 bases between. The CDR3 reads CASSLTELGAFF. The CDR3 bases are TGTGCCAGCAGTTTGACCGAACTAGGAGCTTTCTTT.

This clonotype came up once. The chain uses TRBV6-5 and TRBJ1-3; TRBD1 is a possible D gene (5 bases). The V and J ends lost 4 bases and 4 bases respectively, with 8 bases between them. Germline V gene sequence: CDR1 MNHEY, CDR2 SVGAGI. The CDR3 length is 13 residues. The DNA of the CDR3 is TGTGCCAGCAGTTCCAGGACAGGAAACACCATATATTTT. Protein: CASSSRTGNTIYF.

The CDR3 DNA follows: TGTGCCATCAGCCGGGACAGGGATAATTCACCCCTCCACTTT. Its protein product is CAISRDRDNSPLHF. The V call is TRBV10-3, the J call TRBJ1-6; TRBD1 matches 9 bases. V dropped 6 bases and J dropped 5; count of bases not matched to a gene: 2. The CDR3 runs 14 residues. Germline V gene sequence: CDR1 ENHRY, CDR2 SYGVKD.

The chain couples TRBV2 to TRBJ1-3; weak D call: TRBD1 (5 bases). CDR1 is SNHLY and CDR2 is FYNNEI in the germline V gene. Trimming stripped 3 bases from V and 3 bases from J, with 15 bases between. The length of the CDR3 is 16 residues. In DNA form, the CDR3 reads TGTGCCAGCAGTGAGGGACGGACCGACCTTGGAAACACCATATATTTT. Translating gives CASSEGRTDLGNTIYF.

This clonotype was counted between two and nine times. CDR3 region: CASSQVLKLFF. DNA of the CDR3: TGTGCCAGCAGCCAAGTACTGAAACTGTTTTTT. The chain employs TRBV14 and TRBJ1-4; D gene uncertain. Trimming removed 1 base at V and 11 bases at J, with 5 bases between. The CDR3 runs to 11 residues. Germline V lookup: CDR1 SGHDN, CDR2 FVKESK.

This chain connects TRBV20-1 to TRBJ2-5; D might be TRBD1 (7 bases). The CDR3 is 13 residues long. The V end lost 4 bases, the J end lost 2 bases, and 11 bases lay between the germline ends. The germline CDR1 and CDR2 sequences are DFQATT and SNEGSKA (reference sequence). The CDR3 region has the DNA TGCAGTGCTAAGCAGGGGGGACAAGAGACCCAGTACTTC. It specifies CSAKQGGQETQYF.

Regarding this clonotype: Given a much more abundant clone one base away, this may be a read error. V is TRBV6-1 and J is TRBJ1-2; D is uncertain. Germline V lookup: CDR1 MNHNS, CDR2 SASEGT. The CDR3 sequence is 14 residues long. CDR3 DNA sequence: TGTGCCAGCAGTGAAATCGGAGGTTTCTATGGCCACACCTTC. It encodes CASSEIGGFYGHTF.

Of note for this clonotype: At one of its ends the junction is not consistent with the germline gene, which may arise from a read error. CDR3 coding DNA: TGCGCCAGCAGCCCGGGGCAGGGAGGAGGCTACGCCTTC. It specifies CASSPGQGGGYAF. The genes are TRBV5-1 and TRBJ1-2; TRBD1 is a possible D gene (5 bases). The germline CDR1 and CDR2 sequences are SGHRS and YFSETQ. The CDR3 is 13 residues long.

The chain is built from TRBV24-1 and TRBJ1-2; TRBD1 agrees at 9 bases. J was trimmed by 7 bases and V by 3 bases; bases with no gene match: 5. Looked up from germline, CDR1 is KGHDR and CDR2 is SFDVKD. The CDR3 sequence is 14 residues long. CDR3 DNA: TGTGCCACCAGTGATCCCGACAGGGGGGGTGGCTACACCTTC. This translates into CATSDPDRGGGYTF.

The chain recombines TRBV15 with TRBJ2-3; TRBD2 is a possible D gene (5 bases). This CDR3 comprises 15 residues. Germline V gene sequence: CDR1 LNHNV, CDR2 YYDKDF (reference sequence). V shed 5 bases and J shed 0 bases, with 12 bases lying between them. DNA of the CDR3: TGTGCCACCAGCGCAGTAGCGTTGAGCACAGATACGCAGTATTTT. Protein sequence: CATSAVALSTDTQYF.

The chain carries TRBV2 and TRBJ1-4; D ambiguous. Germline V CDR1 and CDR2: SNHLY, FYNNEI. Trimming cost V 6 bases and J 5 bases, with 16 bases left between them. The CDR3 covers 15 residues. The CDR3 is CASSGLRVENEKLFF. DNA of the CDR3: TGTGCCAGCAGCGGACTTAGGGTTGAGAATGAAAAACTGTTTTTT.

The rearrangement uses TRBV19 and TRBJ2-7; TRBD2 might be the D (5 bases). The CDR3 covers 15 residues. Trimming pared 4 bases from V and 3 bases from J, leaving 16 bases between. From germline, CDR1 is LNHDA and CDR2 SQIVND (reference sequence). CDR3 loop: CASSNGKNRYYEQYF. Written as DNA, the CDR3 is TGTGCCAGTAGTAACGGGAAAAACCGATACTACGAGCAGTACTTC.

The table lists this clonotype with a few counts. The chain combines TRBV6-5 with TRBJ2-1; 11 bases line up with TRBD2. The CDR3 is 16 amino acids. V shed 2 bases and J 10 bases; nucleotides not matched to a gene: 10. Germline CDR1 MNHEY, CDR2 SVGAGI. CDR3 protein: CASSYRLAGGTWEQFF. CDR3 bases: TGTGCCAGCAGTTACCGTTTAGCGGGAGGGACCTGGGAGCAGTTCTTC.

Ten or more counts support this clonotype. The chain recombines TRBV4-1 with TRBJ1-5; D not resolved. V lost 1 base to trimming and J lost 0 bases, with 10 bases between them. The CDR3 covers 16 residues. CDR1 is MGHRA and CDR2 is YSYEKL in the germline V gene. Here the CDR3 reads CASSQVGVFSNQPQHF. The CDR3 DNA reads as TGCGCCAGCAGCCAAGTAGGTGTTTTTAGCAATCAGCCCCAGCATTTT.

This clonotype was picked up many times. The chain joins TRBV5-1 to TRBJ1-4; 8 bases fit TRBD1. CDR1 is SGHRS and CDR2 is YFSETQ in the germline V gene. The CDR3 extends over 15 amino acids. Trimming cost V 3 bases and J 6 bases; bases outside gene matches: 7. This CDR3 is CASSSPEDRDEKLFF. The CDR3 DNA is TGCGCCAGCAGCTCTCCCGAGGACAGGGATGAAAAACTGTTTTTT.

This clonotype has only a few counts. The CDR3 loop is CASSQDRVATDTQYF. CDR3 sequence (DNA): TGTGCCAGCAGCCAGGACAGGGTCGCCACAGATACGCAGTATTTT. This sequence joins TRBV7-8 and TRBJ2-3, with 8 bases aligning to TRBD1. In germline, CDR1 is SGHVS, CDR2 FQNEAQ. Unmatched junction bases numbered 6, after V lost 5 bases and J lost 2 bases. The CDR3 extends over 15 amino acids.

CDR3 amino acids: CASSFAPVGMADTQYF. The CDR3 DNA sequence: TGTGCCAGCAGCTTCGCGCCAGTGGGGATGGCAGATACGCAGTATTTT. The V call is TRBV7-2, the J call TRBJ2-3; no firm D call. V was shortened by 3 bases and J by 4 bases, with 17 bases between the two germline ends. Per the germline V gene, CDR1 is SGHTA and CDR2 is FQGNSA. The CDR3 loop spans 16 amino acids.

The chain is built from TRBV14 and TRBJ2-2; D not certain. The CDR3 consists of 15 residues. The germline V gene has CDR1 SGHDN and CDR2 FVKESK. V was shortened by 4 bases and J by 5 bases, with 14 bases between the two germline ends. The CDR3 DNA is TGTGCCAGCAGCCTCAGCCTTAAGTTTACCGGGGAGCTGTTTTTT. Protein: CASSLSLKFTGELFF.

The rearrangement joins TRBV11-2 to TRBJ2-7; 12 bases fit TRBD2. CDR3 size: 15 residues. The germline V gene has CDR1 SGHAT and CDR2 FQNNGV. V gave up 4 bases and J gave up 7 bases; unmatched junction bases: 8. The CDR3, as DNA: TGTGCCAGCAGCTCGACTAGCGGGAGATTGTGGGAGCAGTACTTC. Translated: CASSSTSGRLWEQYF.

This chain links TRBV5-5 with TRBJ1-6, with D hard to call. In germline, CDR1 is SGHKS, CDR2 YYEKEE (reference sequence). V was cut by 0 bases and J by 7 bases, with 8 bases left in between. This CDR3 region has 14 residues. This chain's CDR3 is CASSLETDNSPLHF. The CDR3 coding sequence is TGTGCCAGCAGCTTGGAGACTGACAATTCACCCCTCCACTTT. The full variable domain, with the rest looked up from reference TRBV5-5 and TRBJ1-6, is DAGVTQSPTHLIKTRGQQVTLRCSPISGHKSVSWYQQVLGQGPQFIFQYYEKEERGRGNFPDRFSARQFPNYSSELNVNALLLGDSALYLCASSLETDNSPLHFGNGTRLTVT.

The chain links TRBV6-5 to TRBJ2-7, with 12 bases that match TRBD2. Germline loops: CDR1 MNHEY, CDR2 SVGAGI. J was trimmed by 9 bases and V by 6 bases; bases with no gene match: 12. The length of the CDR3 is 15 residues. CDR3 in amino acids: CASSPRTSGKSRQYF. CDR3 DNA: TGTGCCAGCAGCCCACGGACTAGCGGGAAATCACGGCAGTACTTC.

The chain combines TRBV29-1 with TRBJ2-1; D is perhaps TRBD2 (6 bases). The CDR3 extends over 14 amino acids. Germline V lookup: CDR1 SQVTM, CDR2 ANQGSEA. The V end was cut by 4 bases, the J end by 8 bases, with 18 bases between. CDR3 sequence: CSVGGVGEWDEQFF. The DNA of the CDR3 is TGCAGCGTTGGCGGGGTCGGGGAGTGGGATGAGCAGTTCTTC.

The table lists this clonotype with a count of one. This chain connects TRBV20-1 to TRBJ1-1; possible D gene TRBD1, 5 bases. Germline V lookup: CDR1 DFQATT, CDR2 SNEGSKA (reference sequence). V dropped 3 bases and J dropped 1 base, with 21 bases sitting between them. The CDR3 contains 17 residues. The CDR3 DNA follows: TGCAGTGCTAGCTCCCCGGGGCAGGGAGAAGGGAACACTGAAGCTTTCTTT. As protein: CSASSPGQGEGNTEAFF.

This clonotype was picked up many times. The chain uses TRBV7-2 and TRBJ2-3; TRBD2 agrees at 9 bases. The CDR3 runs to 17 residues. J gave up 6 bases and V 2 bases, and 12 bases lay outside the gene matches. CDR1 SGHTA and CDR2 FQGNSA come from the germline V gene. The CDR3 DNA follows: TGTGCCAGCAGCTTATTCGGCGGGAGGGCCCGTGGGGATACGCAGTATTTT. Amino acids: CASSLFGGRARGDTQYF. The complete variable domain, with remaining parts taken from reference TRBV7-2 and TRBJ2-3, reads GAGVSQSPSNKVTEKGKDVELRCDPISGHTALYWYRQSLGQGLEFLIYFQGNSAPDKSGLPSDRFSAERTGGSVSTLTIQRTQQEDSAVYLCASSLFGGRARGDTQYFGPGTRLTVL.

This clonotype is a singleton in its sample. The chain uses TRBV7-9 and TRBJ2-7; TRBD2 matches at 11 bases. V dropped 6 bases and J dropped 3; count of bases not matched to a gene: 7. In germline, CDR1 is SEHNR, CDR2 FQNEAQ (reference sequence). The CDR3 has 15 amino acids. DNA for the CDR3: TGTGCCAGCAGTATACTAGCGGGAGAGTTCTACGAGCAGTACTTC. Its protein is CASSILAGEFYEQYF.